This passage covers 28 T cell receptor beta chains from one sample sequenced in a study of blood T cell repertoires in COVID-19 (dated by TCRdb to the early 2020s). Libraries were built with the immunoSEQ multiplex PCR assay. Imported from immuneACCESS, the table was reduced by TCRdb to in-frame sequences with V and J called. These copies leave out some clones; in studies compared against another copy, an unresolved V gene accounts for under half, and the cause of the remainder is not known. The sample includes hundreds of thousands of clones, with over 75% observed a single time. About an eighth of the sample is held by the ten biggest clonotypes. Sequences were obtained from peripheral blood. The receptors come from a human donor in a cohort sampled during active COVID-19.

This chain uses TRBV19 with TRBJ2-7; TRBD1 might be the D (6 bases). V lost 6 bases and J lost 3, with 12 bases in between. Germline V gene sequence: CDR1 LNHDA, CDR2 SQIVND (reference sequence). The CDR3 sequence is 13 residues long. The CDR3 region is CASSRRTDYEQYF. In DNA, the CDR3 is TGTGCCAGTAGCCGGAGGACAGACTACGAGCAGTACTTC.

J is TRBJ1-2 and V is TRBV28, with 7 bases that match TRBD1. Germline V gene data show CDR1 as MDHEN and CDR2 as SYDVKM. The CDR3 is made up of 18 amino acids. V shed 6 bases and J 0 bases; nucleotides not matched to a gene: 16. CDR3 amino acids: CASRDRDRFEQANYGYTF. In nucleotides, the CDR3 is TGTGCCAGCAGGGACCGGGACAGATTTGAACAAGCTAACTATGGCTACACCTTC.

This clone is a singleton in its sample. The V and J genes are TRBV28 and TRBJ2-7, with D maybe TRBD2 (6 bases). Deletions cut 3 bases from V and 2 bases from J, with 11 bases between. The CDR3 spans 14 residues. Per the germline V gene, CDR1 is MDHEN and CDR2 is SYDVKM. CDR3 region: CASSFGGATYEQYF. The CDR3, as DNA: TGTGCCAGCAGTTTTGGCGGGGCGACCTACGAGCAGTACTTC.

This rearrangement joins TRBV6-4 to TRBJ2-2; D is uncertain. The V end lost 8 bases, the J end lost 0 bases, and 7 bases lay between the germline ends. CDR1 is MRHNA and CDR2 is SNTAGT in the germline V gene. The length of the CDR3 is 13 residues. The DNA of the CDR3 is TGTGCCAGCCTGGCCGCGAACACCGGGGAGCTGTTTTTT. Its translation: CASLAANTGELFF.

The chain carries TRBV11-3 and TRBJ2-3; possible D gene TRBD2, 5 bases. CDR3 length equals 15 residues. Germline V gives CDR1 SGHNT, CDR2 YENEEA. Trimming cost V 0 bases and J 0 bases, with 7 bases left between them. CDR3 residues: CASSLEGGSTDTQYF. The DNA of the CDR3 is TGTGCCAGCAGCTTAGAGGGCGGGAGCACAGATACGCAGTATTTT.

The J gene is TRBJ2-7, the V gene TRBV28, with D possibly being TRBD2 (5 bases). The length of the CDR3 is 13 residues. The V end lost 8 bases, the J end lost 5 bases, and 16 bases lay between the germline ends. Germline assignment: CDR1 MDHEN and CDR2 SYDVKM. CDR3 sequence reads: CASQSGAADEQYF. CDR3 sequence (DNA): TGTGCCAGCCAGAGCGGAGCCGCTGACGAGCAGTACTTC.

The sample holds a few counts of this clone. The J gene is TRBJ2-3, the V gene TRBV7-9; 7 bases agree with TRBD2. CDR3 length equals 15 residues. After removal of 4 bases from V and 4 bases from J, the junction contained 8 bases not matched to a gene. Per the germline V gene, CDR1 is SEHNR and CDR2 is FQNEAQ (reference sequence). As DNA, the CDR3 is TGTGCCAGCAGCTCCCGCGGGAGCAGCGCAGATACGCAGTATTTT. This encodes CASSSRGSSADTQYF.

V and J are TRBV6-5 and TRBJ2-7; TRBD2 matches 11 bases. CDR3 length equals 13 residues. The germline CDR1 and CDR2 sequences are MNHEY and SVGAGI. Losses at the gene ends were 5 bases for V and 9 bases for J; bases not matched to a gene: 6. The CDR3 here is CASSLLTSGVQYF. In DNA, the CDR3 is TGTGCCAGCAGTCTCTTGACTAGCGGGGTGCAGTACTTC.

The rearrangement uses TRBV6-5 and TRBJ2-7, with D perhaps TRBD2 (6 bases). Germline values: CDR1 MNHEY, CDR2 SVGAGI. With 6 bases removed from V and 3 bases from J, the gap between germline ends came to 15 bases. This CDR3 is built from 14 residues. The CDR3 protein is CASSSLASYYEQYF. The CDR3 DNA reads as TGTGCCAGCAGCTCTCTAGCGAGTTACTACGAGCAGTACTTC.

The rearrangement uses TRBV6-2 or TRBV6-3 and TRBJ2-7; TRBD2 matches at 11 bases. Unmatched junction bases numbered 10, after V lost 0 bases and J lost 6 bases. The CDR3 spans 17 residues. Germline-derived CDR1 and CDR2 are MNHEY and SVGEGT. CDR3 loop: CASSYSITSGSLGEQYF. The CDR3 DNA reads TGTGCCAGCAGTTACTCGATAACTAGCGGGAGTCTTGGCGAGCAGTACTTC.

J is TRBJ2-7 and V is TRBV2; possibly TRBD1 for D (6 bases). CDR3 length: 15 amino acids. In germline, CDR1 is SNHLY, CDR2 FYNNEI. Trimming took 2 bases from V and 2 from J, leaving 13 bases between them. DNA for the CDR3: TGTGCCAGCAGTGAAAGGGGGTCTAGAGCCTACGAGCAGTACTTC. It yields the protein CASSERGSRAYEQYF.

This clone came up a few times. The chain carries TRBV10-2 and TRBJ1-2; TRBD1 agrees at 8 bases. Germline V lookup: CDR1 WSHSY, CDR2 SAAADI. This CDR3 region has 15 residues. V lost 0 bases and J lost 5; bases outside the gene matches: 5. For the CDR3, the DNA is TGCGCCAGCAGTGAGTCTTACAGGGGGATTTATGGCTACACCTTC. Its translation is CASSESYRGIYGYTF.

The chain is built from TRBV5-1 and TRBJ2-7; D unresolved. Trimming left V 0 bases short and J 4 bases short, with 11 bases between. Germline CDR1 reads SGHRS; CDR2 reads YFSETQ. The CDR3 contains 14 residues. The CDR3 coding sequence is TGCGCCAGCAGCTTGGTGGCCCCTTCTTACGAGCAGTACTTC. Protein product: CASSLVAPSYEQYF.

The chain links TRBV29-1 to TRBJ1-1; D possibly corresponds to TRBD1 (5 bases). Germline CDR1 SQVTM, CDR2 ANQGSEA. The CDR3 covers 13 residues. V was trimmed by 5 bases and J by 4 bases, leaving 14 bases between them. The CDR3 DNA sequence: TGCAGCGTTCGTCTTGGGAGGGGCACTGAAGCTTTCTTT. It translates to CSVRLGRGTEAFF.

The rearrangement joins TRBV29-1 to TRBJ1-1; possible D gene TRBD1, 6 bases. V was pared by 5 bases and J by 2 bases, with 12 bases between. CDR1 is SQVTM, CDR2 ANQGSEA, per germline. This CDR3 has 13 amino acids. The CDR3 nucleotides are TGCAGCGTTTCACAGGGAGAAAACACTGAAGCTTTCTTT. Protein: CSVSQGENTEAFF.

The chain links TRBV5-1 to TRBJ2-7, with TRBD1 matching over 9 bases. CDR1 is SGHRS and CDR2 is YFSETQ in the germline V gene. V trimming: 2 bases; J trimming: 3 bases; junction bases outside the gene matches: 12. CDR3 length: 17 amino acids. CDR3 DNA: TGCGCCAGCAGCTTAGCCTTCTACGGGACAGGGAACTACGAGCAGTACTTC. Translated, it gives CASSLAFYGTGNYEQYF. Using reference TRBV5-1 and TRBJ2-7 for the parts outside the CDR3, the full variable domain is KAGVTQTPRYLIKTRGQQVTLSCSPISGHRSVSWYQQTPGQGLQFLFEYFSETQRNKGNFPGRFSGRQFSNSRSEMNVSTLELGDSALYLCASSLAFYGTGNYEQYFGPGTRLTVT.

V is TRBV28 and J is TRBJ1-5, with 8 bases fitting TRBD1. The CDR3 consists of 12 residues. Trimming at V came to 5 bases and at J to 12 bases, leaving 6 bases not matched to a gene. In germline, CDR1 is MDHEN, CDR2 SYDVKM. The CDR3 DNA is TGTGCCAGCAGTACGACAGGGGAGGACCAGCATTTT. It specifies CASSTTGEDQHF.

CDR3 DNA sequence: TGTGCCAGCAGCTCCTCCGGGACAGAGAATTCACCCCTCCACTTT. Translation: CASSSSGTENSPLHF. The chain has TRBV7-2 and TRBJ1-6; 7 bases align to TRBD1. CDR1 and CDR2 from the germline V gene are SGHTA and FQGNSA. V dropped 4 bases and J dropped 7; count of bases not matched to a gene: 7. The CDR3 is made up of 15 amino acids.

The CDR3 nucleotides read TGTGCCAGCAGCCAAGTAGTAACAGATACGCAGTATTTT. It yields the protein CASSQVVTDTQYF. The V gene is TRBV3-1 (or the pseudogene TRBV3-2), the J gene TRBJ2-3; D ambiguous. The CDR3 is 13 amino acids. CDR1 is LGHDT, CDR2 YNNKEL, per germline (reference sequence). Deletions cut 1 base from V and 3 bases from J, with 5 bases between.

This chain links TRBV7-8 with TRBJ2-4; 10 nucleotides align to TRBD1. CDR1 is SGHVS and CDR2 is FQNEAQ in the germline V gene. CDR3 length equals 17 residues. V lost 5 bases to trimming and J lost 0 bases; unmatched junction nucleotides: 7. In DNA form, the CDR3 reads TGTGCCAGCAGCATCGACAGGGGGCGACTAGCCAAAAACATTCAGTACTTC. It translates to CASSIDRGRLAKNIQYF.

The chain is built from TRBV25-1 and TRBJ1-2, with D hard to call. CDR3 length: 11 amino acids. Germline-derived CDR1 and CDR2 are MGHDK and SYGVNS. V was cut by 6 bases and J by 0 bases, with 2 bases left in between. CDR3 nucleotides: TGTGCCAGCAGCTCTAACTATGGCTACACCTTC. It is translated as CASSSNYGYTF.

The chain recombines TRBV27 with TRBJ2-3; 9 bases agree with TRBD2. The CDR3 totals 15 residues. Germline loops: CDR1 MNHEY, CDR2 SMNVEV (reference sequence). Unmatched junction bases numbered 7, after V lost 2 bases and J lost 7 bases. CDR3: CASSLRAGGPYTQYF. The CDR3 nucleotides are TGTGCCAGCAGTTTACGGGCGGGAGGGCCATATACGCAGTATTTT.

The CDR3 DNA reads TGTGCCAGCAGCTTAAAGACAGGGTACAACACTGAAGCTTTCTTT. It is translated as CASSLKTGYNTEAFF. The chain combines TRBV7-9 with TRBJ1-1; 7 bases agree with TRBD1. The CDR3 runs to 15 residues. J was trimmed by 2 bases and V by 2 bases; bases with no gene match: 5. Germline V CDR1 and CDR2: SEHNR, FQNEAQ (reference sequence).

This chain connects TRBV7-8 to TRBJ1-4; D call uncertain. Germline V lookup: CDR1 SGHVS, CDR2 FQNEAQ. The length of the CDR3 is 15 residues. Between the trimmed V and J ends, which lost 0 bases and 5 bases, there was a span of 10 bases. The CDR3 DNA follows: TGTGCCAGCAGCTTAGCGAGAGCCTCAAATGAAAAACTGTTTTTT. Translated, it gives CASSLARASNEKLFF.

The rearrangement links TRBV10-2 to TRBJ2-1, with TRBD2 matching 8 bases. Germline lookup yields CDR1 WSHSY and CDR2 SAAADI. After removal of 6 bases from V and 8 bases from J, the junction contained 12 bases not matched to a gene. The CDR3 loop spans 15 amino acids. This CDR3 is CASREARREAHEQFF. The CDR3 DNA reads TGCGCCAGCAGAGAAGCTAGGCGGGAGGCCCATGAGCAGTTCTTC.

The genes are TRBV18 and TRBJ1-2, with D possibly matching TRBD1 (6 bases). Germline V gene lookup returns CDR1 KGHSH and CDR2 LQKENI. The V end was cut by 3 bases, the J end by 7 bases, with 21 bases between. This CDR3 contains 16 residues. This CDR3 is CASSPPQQGILSGYTF. The CDR3 DNA reads as TGTGCCAGCTCACCCCCCCAACAGGGTATTTTATCTGGCTACACCTTC.

The chain uses TRBV5-5 and TRBJ2-7, with no clear D. Germline V gives CDR1 SGHKS, CDR2 YYEKEE (reference sequence). This CDR3 contains 12 residues. The V and J ends lost 1 base and 2 bases respectively, with 4 bases between them. The CDR3 loop is CASSLRAYEQYF. The CDR3 bases are TGTGCCAGCAGCTTGAGAGCCTACGAGCAGTACTTC.

The gene calls are TRBV11-2 and TRBJ2-2; 7 bases are a match to TRBD2. Trimming took 1 base from V and 4 from J; bases not matched to a gene: 6. This CDR3 region has 16 residues. CDR1 and CDR2 (germline): SGHAT, FQNNGV. The CDR3 region has the DNA TGTGCCAGCAGCTTAGGGCTAGCGGTAACCACCGGGGAGCTGTTTTTT. It codes for CASSLGLAVTTGELFF.